These 14 T cell receptor beta chains were all obtained from the same sample, sequenced in a study of shared T cell receptors in the human thymus. The table came from immunoSEQ multiplex PCR; TCRdb's copy has only in-frame clones and leaves some out. The sample lists 700,000 or so clones, approximately 83% occurring once. These sequences were also reported in another study, on human thymus T cells.

The sequenced sample was thymocytes. The receptor source for this set is a girl under three years old with a congenital heart defect.

The chain employs TRBV4-3 and TRBJ2-7, with D possibly TRBD1 on 6 matching bases. V lost 2 bases to trimming and J lost 1 base, with 6 bases between them. The germline CDR1 and CDR2 sequences are LGHNA and YSLEER. The CDR3 extends over 13 amino acids. The CDR3 region has the DNA TGCGCCAGCAGCCAACAGGGGTCCTACGAGCAGTACTTC. It yields the protein CASSQQGSYEQYF.

The chain carries TRBV12-5 and TRBJ2-7; 10 bases match TRBD1. The V gene end was trimmed by 4 bases and the J gene end by 3 bases; junction bases not matched to a gene: 12. The CDR3 length is 17 residues. Germline V gives CDR1 LGHNT, CDR2 FRNRAP. The CDR3 DNA sequence: TGTGCTAGTGGTTACCGGGACAGGGGTTACAGGGGCTACGAGCAGTACTTC. As protein: CASGYRDRGYRGYEQYF.

This rearrangement joins TRBV7-6 to TRBJ2-5; 7 positions agree with TRBD1. Germline assignment: CDR1 SGHVS and CDR2 FNYEAQ. V shed 0 bases and J 2 bases; nucleotides not matched to a gene: 9. There are 17 residues in the CDR3. The CDR3 region is CASSLAGTEQTQETQYF. The CDR3 DNA follows: TGTGCCAGCAGCTTAGCCGGGACAGAACAGACTCAAGAGACCCAGTACTTC.

The genes are TRBV9 and TRBJ1-2, with D possibly matching TRBD1 (5 bases). The V end lost 0 bases, the J end lost 8 bases, and 11 bases lay between the germline ends. This CDR3 is built from 13 residues. The germline CDR1 and CDR2 sequences are SGDLS and YYNGEE. The CDR3 DNA is TGTGCCAGCAGCGTAGGGGTCGGGGGGGGCTACACCTTC. Its translation: CASSVGVGGGYTF.

This chain joins TRBV6-5 and TRBJ1-2; D not resolved. With 0 bases removed from V and 7 bases from J, the gap between germline ends came to 15 bases. The CDR3 is made up of 15 amino acids. Germline loops: CDR1 MNHEY, CDR2 SVGAGI. CDR3 protein: CASSYSVRRRVGYTF. The DNA of the CDR3 is TGTGCCAGCAGTTACTCGGTCAGGAGGAGAGTTGGCTACACCTTC.

V is TRBV10-1 and J is TRBJ1-2; maybe TRBD1 (6 bases). The V gene lost 5 bases and the J gene lost 8 bases, with 15 bases spanning the gap. Germline V gene data show CDR1 as WNHNN and CDR2 as SYGVQD (reference sequence). CDR3 length: 13 residues. The CDR3 region has the DNA TGCGCCAGCAGTCCCCTCGGGGGGCAAGGCTACACCTTC. Amino acid sequence: CASSPLGGQGYTF.

The chain carries TRBV28 and TRBJ2-2; 11 bases line up with TRBD1. V was clipped by 3 bases and J by 4 bases; unmatched bases: 19. The CDR3 consists of 21 residues. Per germline, CDR1 MDHEN and CDR2 SYDVKM. DNA of the CDR3: TGTGCCAGCAGTTTTCCTAAACAGGACAGGGGGCCCCCACGAATCACCGGGGAGCTGTTTTTT. This codes for CASSFPKQDRGPPRITGELFF.

This chain joins TRBV7-9 and TRBJ2-1, with D possibly matching TRBD1 (8 bases). This CDR3 has 15 residues. Germline lookup yields CDR1 SEHNR and CDR2 FQNEAQ (reference sequence). V was clipped by 8 bases and J by 5 bases, with 19 bases between them. The CDR3 nucleotides are TGTGCCAGCGGGGAGGGGGGACAGGACGACAATGAGCAGTTCTTC. It translates to CASGEGGQDDNEQFF.

This clone has just a few counts. The chain recombines TRBV11-2 with TRBJ1-1, with D perhaps matching TRBD1 (5 bases). This CDR3 has 15 residues. Per germline, CDR1 SGHAT and CDR2 FQNNGV. The V end lost 1 base, the J end lost 1 base, and 10 bases lay between the germline ends. CDR3 sequence (DNA): TGTGCCAGCAGCTTAGGGGGCAGGGAGAACACTGAAGCTTTCTTT. Amino acids: CASSLGGRENTEAFF.

This clone has only one observation. V is TRBV13 and J is TRBJ1-6; weak D call: TRBD1 (5 bases). The germline gives CDR1 PRHDT, CDR2 FYEKMQ (reference sequence). The CDR3 totals 16 residues. Trimming left V 5 bases short and J 5 bases short, with 16 bases between. The CDR3 DNA sequence: TGTGCCAGCAGCCTGAAAGGGGCCGAAAATAATTCACCCCTCCACTTT. As protein: CASSLKGAENNSPLHF.

The rearrangement uses TRBV9 and TRBJ1-6; 7 positions agree with TRBD1. The CDR3 extends over 16 amino acids. CDR1 is SGDLS and CDR2 is YYNGEE in the germline V gene. The ends lost 6 bases at V and 2 bases at J; junction bases unmatched: 8. The CDR3 reads CASNDREGPYNSPLHF. The CDR3 DNA is TGTGCCAGCAACGACAGGGAAGGCCCCTATAATTCACCCCTCCACTTT.

V gene TRBV6-1 combines with J gene TRBJ2-1; a weak D match, TRBD2 (7 bases). The germline V and J ends were trimmed by 6 bases and 2 bases, with 14 bases remaining between them. The CDR3 contains 15 residues. CDR1 MNHNS and CDR2 SASEGT come from the germline V gene. CDR3 sequence reads: CASRLRGPTYNEQFF. For the CDR3, the DNA is TGTGCCAGCAGGTTGCGGGGGCCAACCTACAATGAGCAGTTCTTC.

This clone was seen a single time. The V call is TRBV4-3, the J call TRBJ1-2; D ambiguous. This CDR3 has 15 amino acids. V lost 0 bases and J 6 bases, leaving 14 bases between the germline ends. Germline loops: CDR1 LGHNA, CDR2 YSLEER. CDR3 sequence: CASSQEFPRMDGYTF. CDR3 nucleotides: TGCGCCAGCAGCCAAGAGTTCCCCAGAATGGATGGCTACACCTTC.

Only one count was recorded for this clone. The chain is built from TRBV2 and TRBJ1-4, with D tentatively TRBD1 (6 bases). V lost 6 bases to trimming and J lost 0 bases, with 14 bases between them. Germline V gene data show CDR1 as SNHLY and CDR2 as FYNNEI. The CDR3 spans 16 residues. The CDR3 is CASSVQQGATNEKLFF. As DNA, the CDR3 is TGTGCCAGCAGCGTACAACAGGGCGCAACTAATGAAAAACTGTTTTTT.